The 14 T cell receptor beta chains below come from one sample, sequenced in a study of T cell repertoires in cytomegalovirus infection. TCRdb re-called the reads with MiXCR, one entry per CDR3 protein. This table holds approximately 990,000 distinct CDR3 sequences, 25% to 40% found once. These receptors are not linked to any known antigen. The sample was cultured CD8+ T cells from PBMCs, taken from culture after CMV antigen stimulation. The receptors derive from a human donor in good health (CMV status not recorded). Some clones in this sample may be carry-over from other donors' samples.

This sequence joins TRBV10-3 and TRBJ2-1; D may be TRBD1 (6 bases). Germline V gene data show CDR1 as ENHRY and CDR2 as SYGVKD. Trimming removed 6 bases at V and 3 bases at J, with 15 bases between. The CDR3 sequence is 15 residues long. In DNA, the CDR3 is TGTGCCATCAGGGCAGAGACAGGAATCTACAATGAGCAGTTCTTC. Protein sequence: CAIRAETGIYNEQFF.

V and J are TRBV12-3 or TRBV12-4 and TRBJ2-2, with D possibly TRBD2 on 6 matching bases. V gave up 5 bases and J gave up 4 bases, with 14 bases separating them. The CDR3 covers 15 residues. The CDR3 loop reads CASSPLEGGTGELFF. The DNA of the CDR3 is TGTGCCAGCAGTCCGCTTGAGGGAGGCACCGGGGAGCTGTTTTTT.

The chain links TRBV19 to TRBJ2-3; no clear D. The V gene lost 3 bases and the J gene lost 10 bases, with 11 bases spanning the gap. Per germline, CDR1 LNHDA and CDR2 SQIVND (reference sequence). The CDR3 runs 12 residues. CDR3 in DNA: TGTGCCAGTAGTATTACCACCAAGTCGCAGTATTTT. Its translation is CASSITTKSQYF.

V gene TRBV3-1 combines with J gene TRBJ2-5, with D perhaps TRBD2 (6 bases). Trimming pared 2 bases from V and 0 bases from J, leaving 13 bases between. Per germline, CDR1 LGHDT and CDR2 YNNKEL (reference sequence). This CDR3 spans 16 amino acids. The CDR3 loop is CASSQLPGTYQETQYF. In DNA, the CDR3 is TGTGCCAGCAGCCAACTTCCCGGGACTTACCAAGAGACCCAGTACTTC.

J is TRBJ1-5 and V is TRBV4-1; TRBD1 agrees at 8 bases. Trimming took 2 bases from V and 2 from J; bases not matched to a gene: 11. CDR3 length: 18 residues. Germline loops: CDR1 MGHRA, CDR2 YSYEKL. CDR3 residues: CASSQPGDRFLCNQPQHF. CDR3 sequence (DNA): TGCGCCAGCAGCCAACCAGGGGACAGGTTTTTATGCAATCAGCCCCAGCATTTT.

This clonotype was seen a few times. V and J are TRBV6-1 and TRBJ1-1, with D possibly being TRBD1 (6 bases). The germline V and J ends were trimmed by 8 bases and 1 base, with 14 bases remaining between them. Germline-derived CDR1 and CDR2 are MNHNS and SASEGT. CDR3 length: 14 residues. CDR3 nucleotides: TGTGCCAGCGGTCAAGTGGGGGCGAACACTGAAGCTTTCTTT. It translates to CASGQVGANTEAFF.

CDR3 nucleotides: TGTGCCAGCAGCCTGAAGGGAAGTAGGGGGGGCCCCACAGATACGCAGTATTTT. The encoded protein is CASSLKGSRGGPTDTQYF. The chain uses TRBV9 and TRBJ2-3; D might be TRBD2 (7 bases). This CDR3 contains 18 residues. V was clipped by 4 bases and J by 2 bases, with 23 bases between them. The germline V gene has CDR1 SGDLS and CDR2 YYNGEE. Together with reference TRBV9 and TRBJ2-3, the CDR3 gives the full variable domain: DSGVTQTPKHLITATGQRVTLRCSPRSGDLSVYWYQQSLDQGLQFLIQYYNGEERAKGNILERFSAQQFPDLHSELNLSSLELGDSALYFCASSLKGSRGGPTDTQYFGPGTRLTVL.

This clonotype was seen more than once but under ten times. The gene calls are TRBV20-1 and TRBJ2-5; D is ambiguous. Trimming cost V 5 bases and J 7 bases, with 14 bases left between them. Germline values: CDR1 DFQATT, CDR2 SNEGSKA (reference sequence). This CDR3 has 12 residues. Here the CDR3 reads CSARAQKVTQYF. The CDR3 nucleotides are TGCAGTGCTCGGGCACAGAAAGTGACCCAGTACTTC.

V is TRBV23-1 and J is TRBJ2-4, with a tentative D call TRBD1 (6 bases). TRBV23-1 is given ORF status, its function remaining uncertain. Deletions cut 7 bases from V and 3 bases from J, with 25 bases between. This CDR3 spans 18 amino acids. CDR3 protein: CASNSGDGTPYGKNIQYF. CDR3 nucleotide sequence: TGCGCCAGCAACTCAGGGGATGGGACGCCGTACGGCAAAAACATTCAGTACTTC.

This clonotype was picked up many times. The J gene is TRBJ2-7, the V gene TRBV7-8; D remains ambiguous. Germline CDR1 and CDR2: SGHVS and FQNEAQ. The CDR3 contains 14 residues. Between the trimmed V and J ends, which lost 5 bases and 3 bases, there was a span of 14 bases. The CDR3 region is CASSLGPTHYEQYF. For the CDR3, the DNA is TGTGCCAGCAGCCTTGGGCCCACGCACTACGAGCAGTACTTC. Full variable domain (outside the CDR3, taken from reference TRBV7-8 and TRBJ2-7): GAGVSQSPRYKVAKRGQDVALRCDPISGHVSLFWYQQALGQGPEFLTYFQNEAQLDKSGLPSDRFFAERPEGSVSTLKIQRTQQEDSAVYLCASSLGPTHYEQYFGPGTRLTVT.

A remark on this clonotype: Just one base apart from a much larger clone, this may be a read error. The rearrangement links TRBV7-9 to TRBJ2-5, with D possibly matching TRBD1 (5 bases). Germline V gene sequence: CDR1 SEHNR, CDR2 FQNEAQ (reference sequence). V lost 3 bases, J lost 0 bases, and 8 bases lay in between. The CDR3 sequence is 14 residues long. CDR3 amino acids: CASSFLDNQETQYF. The CDR3 DNA reads as TGTGCCAGCAGCTTCCTGGACAACCAAGAGACCCAGTACTTC. The full variable domain, its missing parts supplied by reference TRBV7-9 and TRBJ2-5, is DTGVSQNPRHKITKRGQNVTFRCDPISEHNRLYWYRQTLGQGPEFLTYFQNEAQLEKSRLLSDRFSAERPKGSFSTLEIQRTEQGDSAMYLCASSFLDNQETQYFGPGTRLLVL.

The chain uses TRBV4-1 and TRBJ2-1; 8 nucleotides align to TRBD2. V shed 3 bases, J shed 7 bases, and the junction held 8 bases outside the gene matches. Germline-derived CDR1 and CDR2 are MGHRA and YSYEKL. The CDR3 is made up of 15 amino acids. The CDR3 is CASSHSSGLENEQFF. The DNA for the CDR3 is TGCGCCAGCAGCCATTCTAGCGGGCTCGAGAATGAGCAGTTCTTC.

This clonotype was seen more than once but under ten times. The chain carries TRBV6-5 and TRBJ2-2; D perhaps matches TRBD2 (5 bases). Trimming shortened V by 0 bases and J by 7 bases, and 6 bases separated the two germline ends. The CDR3 contains 13 residues. The germline CDR1 and CDR2 sequences are MNHEY and SVGAGI. CDR3 sequence: CASSYSGGGELFF. CDR3 DNA: TGTGCCAGCAGTTACTCCGGAGGCGGGGAGCTGTTTTTT.

This clonotype was counted a few times. J is TRBJ1-6 and V is TRBV7-6, with 8 bases that match TRBD1. CDR1 SGHVS and CDR2 FNYEAQ come from the germline V gene. V was clipped by 1 base and J by 5 bases; unmatched bases: 7. The CDR3 contains 17 residues. This chain's CDR3 is CASSLGSGGADNSPLHF. The CDR3 DNA reads as TGTGCCAGCAGCTTAGGGTCAGGGGGCGCAGATAATTCACCCCTCCACTTT.